Listed here are 32 T cell receptor beta chains from one sample, sequenced in a study of patients and donors after allogeneic stem cell transplantation. TCRdb called the RT-PCR reads again in MiXCR, with one record for every CDR3 protein. The table has 920,000 or so distinct CDR3 sequences, roughly 18% seen once. Sample: blood, either unsorted or a sorted T cell fraction (not recorded which). The receptors stem from a human donor who was either an allogeneic HSCT recipient or a stem cell or donor lymphocyte infusion donor (not recorded which). It is not recorded whose cells these are; they may come from a transplant donor.

The chain couples TRBV20-1 to TRBJ2-1, with 7 bases that match TRBD1. Germline CDR1 is DFQATT and CDR2 is SNEGSKA (reference sequence). CDR3 length: 13 amino acids. Trimming took 0 bases from V and 8 from J; bases not matched to a gene: 4. The CDR3 nucleotides read TGCAGTGCTAGAGATGACAGGGCCGATGAGCAGTTCTTC. Encoded protein: CSARDDRADEQFF.

A few counts support this clonotype. Here the CDR3 DNA reads TGTGCCAGCAGCCCCGAGACAGGGGGCTTGGGAGCTTTCTTT. It translates to CASSPETGGLGAFF. The chain is built from TRBV12-3 or TRBV12-4 and TRBJ1-1; 10 bases fit TRBD1. The CDR3 runs 14 residues. Germline trimming cut 6 bases from V and 10 bases from J; bases unmatched to any gene: 11.

The chain uses TRBV2 and TRBJ2-7; D possibly corresponds to TRBD2 (5 bases). The germline gives CDR1 SNHLY, CDR2 FYNNEI. This CDR3 is built from 13 residues. V lost 4 bases and J 5 bases, leaving 12 bases between the germline ends. In DNA, the CDR3 is TGTGCCAGCAGTGGCCGGGGTAAGGACGAGCAGTACTTC. As protein: CASSGRGKDEQYF.

This clonotype was seen a few times. This chain joins TRBV6-2 or TRBV6-3 and TRBJ2-1; 8 bases are shared with TRBD2. This CDR3 contains 20 residues. Germline CDR1 reads MNHEY; CDR2 reads SVGEGT. V trimming: 2 bases; J trimming: 5 bases; junction bases outside the gene matches: 20. CDR3 protein: CASSYPIVGPGGRPDNEQFF. Written as DNA, the CDR3 is TGTGCCAGCAGTTACCCCATCGTTGGCCCCGGCGGGAGGCCAGACAATGAGCAGTTCTTC.

The chain is built from TRBV30 and TRBJ1-4; D remains unclear. This CDR3 is 13 amino acids long. V lost 2 bases, J lost 7 bases, and 11 bases lay in between. Per the germline V gene, CDR1 is GTSNPN and CDR2 is SVGIG (reference sequence). The CDR3: CAWSSGFGEKLFF. DNA for the CDR3: TGTGCCTGGAGTTCGGGTTTCGGTGAAAAACTGTTTTTT.

There are a few counts of this clonotype. This sequence joins TRBV20-1 and TRBJ2-2; D might be TRBD2 (5 bases). The germline gives CDR1 DFQATT, CDR2 SNEGSKA (reference sequence). There are 11 residues in the CDR3. V was pared by 8 bases and J by 7 bases, with 11 bases between. The CDR3 spells CSSPEDGELFF. The CDR3 coding sequence is TGCAGTTCCCCGGAGGACGGGGAGCTGTTTTTT.

This clonotype showed up many times. This chain connects TRBV7-9 to TRBJ1-5; perhaps TRBD1 as D (5 bases). Germline V gene sequence: CDR1 SEHNR, CDR2 FQNEAQ (reference sequence). The CDR3 is 15 amino acids. V was pared by 1 base and J by 3 bases, with 10 bases between. The CDR3 nucleotides read TGTGCCAGCAGCTTAGGGGACGCTCCCAATCAGCCCCAGCATTTT. It yields the protein CASSLGDAPNQPQHF.

J is TRBJ2-7 and V is TRBV29-1; D is undetermined. Trimming pared 1 base from V and 0 bases from J, leaving 16 bases between. CDR1 SQVTM and CDR2 ANQGSEA come from the germline V gene. The CDR3 is 16 residues long. The CDR3 DNA follows: TGCAGCGTTGAAGGCCTCGCCGGTAGGAGCTCCTACGAGCAGTACTTC. Amino acids: CSVEGLAGRSSYEQYF.

The chain combines TRBV7-2 with TRBJ2-4; D is unresolved. The CDR3 totals 14 residues. Germline V CDR1 and CDR2: SGHTA, FQGNSA. V was pared by 6 bases and J by 0 bases, with 9 bases between. The CDR3 here is CASRQPIAKNIQYF. The CDR3 DNA reads TGTGCCAGCAGGCAACCAATAGCCAAAAACATTCAGTACTTC.

The table lists this clonotype with a few counts. The chain is built from TRBV9 and TRBJ2-1; TRBD1 aligns across 9 bases. CDR3 length equals 16 residues. CDR1 is SGDLS, CDR2 YYNGEE, per germline. With V trimmed by 0 bases and J by 4 bases, 5 bases remained unmatched. This CDR3 reads CASSVVQGASYNEQFF. The DNA of the CDR3 is TGTGCCAGCAGCGTAGTACAGGGGGCCAGTTACAATGAGCAGTTCTTC. Together with reference TRBV9 and TRBJ2-1, the CDR3 gives the full variable domain: DSGVTQTPKHLITATGQRVTLRCSPRSGDLSVYWYQQSLDQGLQFLIQYYNGEERAKGNILERFSAQQFPDLHSELNLSSLELGDSALYFCASSVVQGASYNEQFFGPGTRLTVL.

The sample holds a few counts of this clonotype. The chain links TRBV6-6 to TRBJ2-5; D gene ambiguous. The CDR3 covers 11 residues. V was clipped by 7 bases and J by 4 bases, with 7 bases between them. Germline CDR1 and CDR2: MNHNY and SVGAGI (reference sequence). Here the CDR3 DNA reads TGTGCCAGCACCAACGGAGAGACCCAGTACTTC. This codes for CASTNGETQYF.

The chain is built from TRBV6-2 or TRBV6-3 and TRBJ2-1; D is unresolved. V was pared by 8 bases and J by 7 bases, with 21 bases between. This CDR3 has 15 amino acids. CDR1 is MNHEY and CDR2 is SVGEGT in the germline V gene. CDR3 residues: CASWEGHLPSNEQFF. The CDR3 DNA sequence: TGTGCCAGCTGGGAAGGGCATCTTCCATCTAATGAGCAGTTCTTC.

The chain links TRBV7-9 to TRBJ1-2; D remains unclear. This CDR3 is built from 16 residues. CDR1 and CDR2 (germline): SEHNR, FQNEAQ (reference sequence). The V and J ends lost 5 bases and 0 bases respectively, with 16 bases between them. The CDR3 coding sequence is TGTGCCAGCAGCCTGTCCTCAGAGTTGACTAACTATGGCTACACCTTC. Residues: CASSLSSELTNYGYTF.

This clonotype was detected many times. The CDR3 nucleotides are TGTGCCAGCAGTTTAAGTTCAGGGCCGAACACTGAAGCTTTCTTT. Translation gives CASSLSSGPNTEAFF. This chain joins TRBV12-3 or TRBV12-4 and TRBJ1-1; D possibly corresponds to TRBD1 (5 bases). V was trimmed by 2 bases and J by 1 base, leaving 11 bases between them. The CDR3 runs to 15 residues.

The rearrangement uses TRBV7-9 and TRBJ1-4; D ambiguous. Deletions cut 3 bases from V and 4 bases from J, with 15 bases between. Germline assignment: CDR1 SEHNR and CDR2 FQNEAQ (reference sequence). This CDR3 spans 16 amino acids. CDR3 bases: TGTGCCAGCAGCTTCTACCTCATACCGCGTAATGAAAAACTGTTTTTT. Residues: CASSFYLIPRNEKLFF.

The table lists this clonotype with a few counts. This chain uses TRBV19 with TRBJ2-7; D not resolved. Germline CDR1 is LNHDA and CDR2 is SQIVND (reference sequence). The CDR3 sequence is 14 residues long. V lost 6 bases and J 6 bases, leaving 18 bases between the germline ends. The CDR3 loop reads CASRSIGLKVEQYF. The CDR3 DNA reads TGTGCCAGTAGAAGCATAGGGCTAAAGGTCGAGCAGTACTTC.

The table lists this clonotype with a count of one. The rearrangement uses TRBV6-1 and TRBJ1-1, with 8 nucleotides matching TRBD1. Trimming took 7 bases from V and 4 from J; bases not matched to a gene: 11. Germline CDR1 and CDR2: MNHNS and SASEGT. The CDR3 contains 15 residues. The CDR3 coding sequence is TGTGCCAGCATAACGACAGGGGCGCGAACCACTGAAGCTTTCTTT. This encodes CASITTGARTTEAFF.

This rearrangement joins TRBV29-1 to TRBJ1-1; D is uncertain. Deletions cut 0 bases from V and 4 bases from J, with 12 bases between. The CDR3 loop spans 14 amino acids. Germline-derived CDR1 and CDR2 are SQVTM and ANQGSEA. The CDR3 loop is CSVEEYMSSTEAFF. CDR3 in DNA: TGCAGCGTTGAAGAATATATGAGCTCCACTGAAGCTTTCTTT.

The chain uses TRBV10-3 and TRBJ2-3, with 10 bases identical to TRBD1. Trimming cost V 6 bases and J 4 bases; bases outside gene matches: 7. Germline CDR1 is ENHRY and CDR2 is SYGVKD. CDR3 size: 15 residues. The CDR3 sequence is CAIRRQGAQADTQYF. CDR3 in DNA: TGTGCCATCAGAAGACAGGGGGCGCAGGCAGATACGCAGTATTTT.

The chain links TRBV11-2 to TRBJ1-1; 8 nucleotides match TRBD1. This CDR3 has 14 residues. V shed 5 bases, J shed 4 bases, and the junction held 6 bases outside the gene matches. CDR1 and CDR2 (germline): SGHAT, FQNNGV. CDR3 residues: CASSNQGASTEAFF. The DNA of the CDR3 is TGTGCCAGCAGCAACCAGGGGGCGAGCACTGAAGCTTTCTTT. Based on the CDR3 plus reference TRBV11-2 and TRBJ1-1, the full variable domain is EAGVAQSPRYKIIEKRQSVAFWCNPISGHATLYWYQQILGQGPKLLIQFQNNGVVDDSQLPKDRFSAERLKGVDSTLKIQPAKLEDSAVYLCASSNQGASTEAFFGQGTRLTVV.

This clonotype was detected a few times. The J gene is TRBJ2-1, the V gene TRBV20-1; no reliable D call. The germline gives CDR1 DFQATT, CDR2 SNEGSKA (reference sequence). The ends were cut back, 6 bases at V and 8 bases at J, with 26 bases in the middle. The CDR3 runs to 16 residues. The CDR3 region is CSALVDSLGFGHEQFF. CDR3 DNA: TGCAGTGCCCTTGTTGATTCGTTGGGCTTTGGACATGAGCAGTTCTTC.

The V gene is TRBV2, the J gene TRBJ2-7, with D possibly being TRBD1 (6 bases). V was pared by 3 bases and J by 6 bases, with 18 bases between. Germline assignment: CDR1 SNHLY and CDR2 FYNNEI. CDR3 length: 15 amino acids. CDR3 in DNA: TGTGCCAGCAGTGAGGTTGGACAGTCGACCGGCGAGCAGTACTTC. Its protein product is CASSEVGQSTGEQYF.

This chain connects TRBV6-1 to TRBJ2-7, with TRBD1 identical over 8 bases. The CDR3 extends over 14 amino acids. Unmatched junction bases numbered 9, after V lost 5 bases and J lost 6 bases. Germline V gene sequence: CDR1 MNHNS, CDR2 SASEGT. The CDR3 sequence is CASSRRQGSGEQYF. Here the CDR3 DNA reads TGTGCCAGCAGTCGAAGACAGGGGTCGGGCGAGCAGTACTTC.

The chain has TRBV6-1 and TRBJ2-7; TRBD1 agrees at 7 bases. V dropped 10 bases and J dropped 5; count of bases not matched to a gene: 11. CDR1 MNHNS and CDR2 SASEGT come from the germline V gene. The CDR3 has 13 amino acids. The CDR3 loop reads CAILTTGRNEQYF. The CDR3 nucleotides read TGTGCCATCTTGACGACAGGGAGAAACGAGCAGTACTTC.

This clonotype was observed at least ten times. The rearrangement joins TRBV5-1 to TRBJ2-1; 10 nucleotides agree with TRBD1. Germline trimming cut 4 bases from V and 7 bases from J; bases unmatched to any gene: 5. The CDR3 is 14 amino acids. Germline loops: CDR1 SGHRS, CDR2 YFSETQ. The CDR3 region is CASSRGQGGNEQFF. CDR3 in DNA: TGCGCCAGCAGCCGAGGACAGGGGGGAAATGAGCAGTTCTTC.

This clonotype was observed a handful of times. The chain employs TRBV25-1 and TRBJ1-1; D is unclear. Trimming took 6 bases from V and 3 from J, leaving 11 bases between them. Germline V gives CDR1 MGHDK, CDR2 SYGVNS. The CDR3 is 13 residues long. The CDR3 reads CASRLGWDTEAFF. CDR3 DNA: TGTGCCAGCAGACTCGGGTGGGACACTGAAGCTTTCTTT.

This clonotype appeared a few times. DNA for the CDR3: TGCGCCAGCAGCCAACTGGGACAGTCCCCTGGGGCCAACGTCCTGACTTTC. Its protein is CASSQLGQSPGANVLTF. The V call is TRBV4-1, the J call TRBJ2-6; 7 bases match TRBD1. Germline V gene sequence: CDR1 MGHRA, CDR2 YSYEKL. The CDR3 has 17 residues. V trimming: 2 bases; J trimming: 2 bases; junction bases outside the gene matches: 6.

This clonotype was observed many times. The chain is built from TRBV6-1 and TRBJ1-1, with D possibly being TRBD1 (6 bases). Germline V gene data show CDR1 as MNHNS and CDR2 as SASEGT. V shed 1 base and J shed 5 bases, with 14 bases lying between them. The CDR3 covers 15 residues. The CDR3: CASSEGSRGVTEAFF. Written as DNA, the CDR3 is TGTGCCAGCAGTGAAGGTAGTAGGGGGGTGACTGAAGCTTTCTTT.

This clonotype appeared a few times. V usage is TRBV6-6 and J usage is TRBJ2-1; D tentatively fits TRBD1 or TRBD2 (6 bases each). V gave up 7 bases and J gave up 4 bases, with 11 bases separating them. This CDR3 has 13 residues. Germline CDR1 is MNHNY and CDR2 is SVGAGI (reference sequence). This chain's CDR3 is CASTKGGYNEQFF. CDR3 sequence (DNA): TGTGCCAGCACCAAAGGGGGGTACAATGAGCAGTTCTTC.

This clonotype turned up a few times. The rearrangement joins TRBV5-1 to TRBJ1-1; a weak D match, TRBD1 (6 bases). This CDR3 region has 15 residues. V lost 4 bases, J lost 1 base, and 14 bases lay in between. Germline V CDR1 and CDR2: SGHRS, YFSETQ. The CDR3 is CASSPGDTENTEAFF. Here the CDR3 DNA reads TGCGCCAGCAGCCCGGGGGACACCGAGAACACTGAAGCTTTCTTT.

This clonotype has a handful of counts. This chain links TRBV12-3 or TRBV12-4 with TRBJ1-1; D remains unclear. With 7 bases removed from V and 3 bases from J, the gap between germline ends came to 12 bases. This CDR3 is 13 amino acids long. The CDR3 bases are TGTGCCAGCAAGGAAGAAGGGTACACTGAAGCTTTCTTT. Translation: CASKEEGYTEAFF.

This clonotype was seen only a few times. The chain employs TRBV4-3 and TRBJ1-6; no clear D. The germline gives CDR1 LGHNA, CDR2 YSLEER. The CDR3 covers 16 residues. The V end was cut by 0 bases, the J end by 5 bases, with 11 bases between. CDR3 amino acids: CASSQERLLNNSPLHF. CDR3 nucleotide sequence: TGCGCCAGCAGCCAAGAAAGACTCCTTAATAATTCACCCCTCCACTTT.